This T cell receptor (beta chain) was sequenced during a study of human T cells and chemical hapten exposure. Study-wide findings and caveats: TCRs at a frequency above 1 in 1000 stayed unchanged with DPC sensitization. Counts of expanded TCRs at PT1 were positively correlated with patch test score.

In its sample, this clonotype was seen a few times. The antigen remains unidentified. TCRdb reanalysed the RACE reads using MiXCR and keeps one entry per CDR3 protein. The table has more than 95,000 distinct CDR3 sequences, 30% to 35% seen once. Germline CDR1 reads SGHRS; CDR2 reads YFSETQ. Trimming pared 0 bases from V and 4 bases from J, leaving 11 bases between. The CDR3 is 14 residues long. As to time point: patch test 3, about 24 weeks after DPC sensitization. Treatment meaning: therapeutic diphenylcyclopropenone sensitization with weekly scalp DPC. Participating donors were patients with alopecia, aged 18 to 70 years, considered appropriate candidates for DPC.

The gene calls are TRBV5-1 and TRBJ2-7; no reliable D call. The sequence was collected from a man in his forties or fifties with alopecia areata. Some clones in this sample may be carry-over from other donors' samples. This material consisted of whole blood, taken in connection with sensitization to the hapten diphenylcyclopropenone (DPC). In DNA, the CDR3 is TGCGCCAGCAGCTTGGCCGGTGGTCGATACGAGCAGTACGTC. Protein product: CASSLAGGRYEQYV.